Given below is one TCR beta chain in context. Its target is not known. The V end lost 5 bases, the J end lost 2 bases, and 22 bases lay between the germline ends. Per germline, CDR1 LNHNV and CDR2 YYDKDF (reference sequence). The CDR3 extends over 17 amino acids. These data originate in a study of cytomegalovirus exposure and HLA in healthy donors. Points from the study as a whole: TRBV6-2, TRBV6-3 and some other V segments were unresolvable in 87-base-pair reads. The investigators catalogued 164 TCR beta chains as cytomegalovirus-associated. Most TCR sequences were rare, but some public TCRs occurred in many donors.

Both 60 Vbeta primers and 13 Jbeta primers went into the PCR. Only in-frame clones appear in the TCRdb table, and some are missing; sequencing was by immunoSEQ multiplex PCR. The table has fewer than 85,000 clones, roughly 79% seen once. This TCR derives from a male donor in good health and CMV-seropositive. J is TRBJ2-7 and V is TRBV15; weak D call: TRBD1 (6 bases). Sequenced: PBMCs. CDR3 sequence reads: CATSGPLVTGGTYEQYF. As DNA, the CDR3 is TGTGCCACCAGCGGGCCTTTGGTGACAGGAGGCACCTACGAGCAGTACTTC.